This T cell receptor beta chain was observed in a study of neurological immune-mediated disorders. Overall study findings and caveats: Expanded clones shared no identical CDR3 amino acid sequences across subjects, which suggested private TCR-beta repertoires in all groups. HTLV-1-associated myelopathy had the most TCR clonal expansion, and multiple sclerosis had the least, less than healthy controls.

Serving as healthy controls were blood bank volunteers based in Maryland, USA. This clonotype was seen repeatedly, ten times or more. Antigen unknown. This CDR3 has 19 amino acids. The germline CDR1 and CDR2 sequences are SGHTA and FQGNSA. V shed 3 bases and J 2 bases; nucleotides not matched to a gene: 17. As for the cDNA, it was generated by 5'RACE with 10-nucleotide random UMIs. Each CDR3 protein gets one entry after TCRdb re-called the 5' RACE reads with MiXCR. The table shows 77,000 or so distinct CDR3 sequences, with approximately 10% occurring only once. This receptor was obtained from a man in his forties or fifties in good health. The sequenced material came from PBMCs. The V gene is TRBV7-2, the J gene TRBJ2-7; 9 bases align to TRBD2. The CDR3 coding sequence is TGTGCCAGCAGCTTTACCGGGAACAGCTTTGGGACTAGCACCTACGAGCAGTACTTC. This gives the protein CASSFTGNSFGTSTYEQYF.